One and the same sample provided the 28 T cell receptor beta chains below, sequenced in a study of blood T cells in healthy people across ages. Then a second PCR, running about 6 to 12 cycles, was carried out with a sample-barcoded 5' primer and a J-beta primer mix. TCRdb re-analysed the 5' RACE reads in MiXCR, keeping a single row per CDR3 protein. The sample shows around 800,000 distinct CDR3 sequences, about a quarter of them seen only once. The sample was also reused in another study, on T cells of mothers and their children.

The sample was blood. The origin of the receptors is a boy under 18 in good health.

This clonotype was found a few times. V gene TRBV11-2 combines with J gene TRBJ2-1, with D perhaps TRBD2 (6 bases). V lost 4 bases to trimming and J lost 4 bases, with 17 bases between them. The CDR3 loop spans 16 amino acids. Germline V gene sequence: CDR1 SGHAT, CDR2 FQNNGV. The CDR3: CASSSYGSGGYNEQFF. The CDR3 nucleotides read TGTGCCAGCAGCTCCTACGGGTCTGGGGGGTACAATGAGCAGTTCTTC.

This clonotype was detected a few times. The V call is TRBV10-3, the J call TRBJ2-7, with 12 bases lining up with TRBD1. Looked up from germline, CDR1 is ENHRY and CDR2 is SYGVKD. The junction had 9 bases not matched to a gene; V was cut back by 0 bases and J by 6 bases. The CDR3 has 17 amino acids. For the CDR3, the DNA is TGTGCCATCAGTGAGTCGATAAGGGACAGGGGGCGAAGCGAGCAGTACTTC. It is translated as CAISESIRDRGRSEQYF.

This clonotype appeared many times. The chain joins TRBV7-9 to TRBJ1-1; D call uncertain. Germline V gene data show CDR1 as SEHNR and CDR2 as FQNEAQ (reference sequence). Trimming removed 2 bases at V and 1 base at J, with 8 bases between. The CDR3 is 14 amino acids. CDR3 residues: CASSLRAGNTEAFF. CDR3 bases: TGTGCCAGCAGCTTAAGAGCGGGGAACACTGAAGCTTTCTTT. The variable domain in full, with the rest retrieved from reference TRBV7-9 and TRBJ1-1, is DTGVSQNPRHKITKRGQNVTFRCDPISEHNRLYWYRQTLGQGPEFLTYFQNEAQLEKSRLLSDRFSAERPKGSFSTLEIQRTEQGDSAMYLCASSLRAGNTEAFFGQGTRLTVV.

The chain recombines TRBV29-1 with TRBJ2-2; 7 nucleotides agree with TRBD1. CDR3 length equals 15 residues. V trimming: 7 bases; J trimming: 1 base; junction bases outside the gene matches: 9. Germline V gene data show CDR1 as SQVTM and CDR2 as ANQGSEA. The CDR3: CSATRGQLNTGELFF. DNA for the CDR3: TGCAGCGCCACGAGGGGACAGTTGAACACCGGGGAGCTGTTTTTT.

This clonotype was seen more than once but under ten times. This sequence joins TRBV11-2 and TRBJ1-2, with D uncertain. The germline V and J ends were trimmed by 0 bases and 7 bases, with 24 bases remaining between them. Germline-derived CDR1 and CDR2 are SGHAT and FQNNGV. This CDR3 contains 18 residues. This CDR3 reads CASSLDIWQNFSRGGYTF. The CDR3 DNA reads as TGTGCCAGCAGCTTAGATATATGGCAGAACTTCTCCCGCGGTGGCTACACCTTC.

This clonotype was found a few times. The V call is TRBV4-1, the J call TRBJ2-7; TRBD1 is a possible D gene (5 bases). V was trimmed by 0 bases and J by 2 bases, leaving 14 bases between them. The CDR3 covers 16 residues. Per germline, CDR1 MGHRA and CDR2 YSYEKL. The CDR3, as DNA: TGCGCCAGCAGCCAAGATACTCAGGGTACTCCCTACGAGCAGTACTTC. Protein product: CASSQDTQGTPYEQYF.

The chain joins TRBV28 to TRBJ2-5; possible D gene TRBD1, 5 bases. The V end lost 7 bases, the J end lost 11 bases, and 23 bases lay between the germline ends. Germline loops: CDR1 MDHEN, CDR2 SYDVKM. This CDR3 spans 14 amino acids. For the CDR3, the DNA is TGTGCCAGCACTTCTGGCCCAGGGTTTAATGAGCAGTACTTC. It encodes CASTSGPGFNEQYF.

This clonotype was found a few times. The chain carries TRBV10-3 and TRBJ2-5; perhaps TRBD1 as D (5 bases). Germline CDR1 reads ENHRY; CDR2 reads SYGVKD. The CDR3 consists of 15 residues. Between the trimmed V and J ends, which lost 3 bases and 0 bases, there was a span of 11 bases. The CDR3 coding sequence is TGTGCCATCAGTGACGCTACGACAGACCAAGAGACCCAGTACTTC. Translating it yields CAISDATTDQETQYF.

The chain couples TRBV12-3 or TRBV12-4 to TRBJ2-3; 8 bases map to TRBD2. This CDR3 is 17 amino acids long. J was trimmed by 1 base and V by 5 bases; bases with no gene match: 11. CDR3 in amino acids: CASSRTRRTSRTDTQYF. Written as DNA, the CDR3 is TGTGCCAGCAGTAGAACGCGGCGGACTAGCCGCACAGATACGCAGTATTTT.

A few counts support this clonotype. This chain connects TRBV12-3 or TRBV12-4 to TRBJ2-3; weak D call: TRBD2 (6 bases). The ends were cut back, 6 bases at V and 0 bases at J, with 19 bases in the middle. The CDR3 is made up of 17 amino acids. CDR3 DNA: TGTGCCAGCAGCCCCACCCAGCAGCGGGTGAGCACAGATACGCAGTATTTT. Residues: CASSPTQQRVSTDTQYF.

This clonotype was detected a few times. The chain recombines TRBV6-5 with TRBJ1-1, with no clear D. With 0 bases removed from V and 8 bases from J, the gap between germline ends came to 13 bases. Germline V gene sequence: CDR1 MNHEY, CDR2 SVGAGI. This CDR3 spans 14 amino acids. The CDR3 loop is CASSYSGRHEEAFF. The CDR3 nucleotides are TGTGCCAGCAGTTACTCGGGCCGGCACGAGGAAGCTTTCTTT.

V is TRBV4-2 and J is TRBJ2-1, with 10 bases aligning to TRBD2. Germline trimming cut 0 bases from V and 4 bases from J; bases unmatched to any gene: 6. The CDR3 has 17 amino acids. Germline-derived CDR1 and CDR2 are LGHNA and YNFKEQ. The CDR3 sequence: CASSQDLTSGWYNEQFF. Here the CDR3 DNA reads TGTGCCAGCAGCCAAGATTTGACTAGCGGGTGGTACAATGAGCAGTTCTTC.

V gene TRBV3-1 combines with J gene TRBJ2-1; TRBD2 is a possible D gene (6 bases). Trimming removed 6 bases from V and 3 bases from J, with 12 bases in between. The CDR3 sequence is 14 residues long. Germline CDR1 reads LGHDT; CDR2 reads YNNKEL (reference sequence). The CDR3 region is CASRLSGVYNEQFF. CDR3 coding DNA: TGTGCCAGCAGGCTTTCGGGGGTCTACAATGAGCAGTTCTTC.

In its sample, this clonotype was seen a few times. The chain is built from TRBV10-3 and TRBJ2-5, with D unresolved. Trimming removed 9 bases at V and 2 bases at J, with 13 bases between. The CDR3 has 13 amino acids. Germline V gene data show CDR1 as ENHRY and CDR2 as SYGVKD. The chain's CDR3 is CAMGVGSQETQYF. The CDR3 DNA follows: TGTGCCATGGGCGTGGGTTCACAAGAGACCCAGTACTTC.

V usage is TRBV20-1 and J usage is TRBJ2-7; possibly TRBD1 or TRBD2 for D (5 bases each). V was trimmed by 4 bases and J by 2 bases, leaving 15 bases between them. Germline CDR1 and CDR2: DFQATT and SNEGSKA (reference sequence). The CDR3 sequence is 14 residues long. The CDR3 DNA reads TGCAGTGCTACGGCCCCCCAGGGACCCTACGAGCAGTACTTC. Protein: CSATAPQGPYEQYF.

The CDR3 bases are TGTGCCAGCAGCTTAGCGCCGGGGCCCACCGGGGAGCTGTTTTTT. The encoded protein is CASSLAPGPTGELFF. The gene calls are TRBV7-2 and TRBJ2-2; D is tentatively TRBD1 or TRBD2 (5 bases each). The CDR3 runs to 15 residues. Trimming left V 0 bases short and J 4 bases short, with 9 bases between. Germline values: CDR1 SGHTA, CDR2 FQGNSA. Using reference TRBV7-2 and TRBJ2-2 for the parts outside the CDR3, the full variable domain is GAGVSQSPSNKVTEKGKDVELRCDPISGHTALYWYRQSLGQGLEFLIYFQGNSAPDKSGLPSDRFSAERTGGSVSTLTIQRTQQEDSAVYLCASSLAPGPTGELFFGEGSRLTVL.

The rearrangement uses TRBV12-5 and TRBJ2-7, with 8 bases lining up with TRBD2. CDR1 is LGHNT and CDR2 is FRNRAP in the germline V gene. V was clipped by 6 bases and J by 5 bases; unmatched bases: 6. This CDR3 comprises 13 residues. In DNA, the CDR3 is TGTGCTAGTGGCCCCCGGGGGGGGAACGAGCAGTACTTC. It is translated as CASGPRGGNEQYF.

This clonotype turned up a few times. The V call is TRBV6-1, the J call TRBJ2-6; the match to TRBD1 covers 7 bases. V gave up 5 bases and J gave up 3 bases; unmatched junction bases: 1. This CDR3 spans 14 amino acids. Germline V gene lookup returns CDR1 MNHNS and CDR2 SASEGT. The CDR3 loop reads CASSNRGGANVLTF. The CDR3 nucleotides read TGTGCCAGCAGTAACAGGGGTGGGGCCAACGTCCTGACTTTC.

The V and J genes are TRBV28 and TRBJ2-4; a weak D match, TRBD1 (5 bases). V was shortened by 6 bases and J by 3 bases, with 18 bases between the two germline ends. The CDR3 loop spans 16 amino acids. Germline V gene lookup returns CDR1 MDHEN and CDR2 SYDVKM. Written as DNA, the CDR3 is TGTGCCAGCAGCCCGGTGTCGGAAGGGGTCAAAAACATTCAGTACTTC. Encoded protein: CASSPVSEGVKNIQYF.

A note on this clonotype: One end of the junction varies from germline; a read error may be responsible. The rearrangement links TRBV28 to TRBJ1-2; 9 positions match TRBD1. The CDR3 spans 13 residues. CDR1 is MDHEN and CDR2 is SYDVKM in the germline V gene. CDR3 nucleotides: TGTGCCAGCGCGGTCACAGGGGGCTATGGCTGCACCTTC. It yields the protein CASAVTGGYGCTF.

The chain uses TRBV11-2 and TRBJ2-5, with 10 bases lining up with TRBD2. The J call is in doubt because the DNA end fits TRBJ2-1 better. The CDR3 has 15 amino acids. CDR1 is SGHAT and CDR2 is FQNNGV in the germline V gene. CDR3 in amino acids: CASSASGSINNEQFF. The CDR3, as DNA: TGTGCCAGCAGCGCTAGCGGGAGCATCAACAATGAGCAGTTCTTC.

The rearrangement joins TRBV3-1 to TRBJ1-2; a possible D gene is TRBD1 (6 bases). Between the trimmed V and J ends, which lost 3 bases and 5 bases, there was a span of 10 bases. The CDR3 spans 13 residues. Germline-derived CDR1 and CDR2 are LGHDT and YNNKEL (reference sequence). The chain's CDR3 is CASSHRQEYGYTF. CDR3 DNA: TGTGCCAGCAGCCACAGACAGGAGTATGGCTACACCTTC. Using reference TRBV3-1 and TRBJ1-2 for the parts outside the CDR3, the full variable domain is DTAVSQTPKYLVTQMGNDKSIKCEQNLGHDTMYWYKQDSKKFLKIMFSYNNKELIINETVPNRFSPKSPDKAHLNLHINSLELGDSAVYFCASSHRQEYGYTFGSGTRLTVV.

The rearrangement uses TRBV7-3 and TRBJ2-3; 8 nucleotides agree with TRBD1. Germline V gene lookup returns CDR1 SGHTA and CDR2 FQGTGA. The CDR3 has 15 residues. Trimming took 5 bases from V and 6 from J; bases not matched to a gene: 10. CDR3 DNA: TGTGCCAGCAGCCCAGGGACAGGAGAAGGGGATACGCAGTATTTT. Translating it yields CASSPGTGEGDTQYF.

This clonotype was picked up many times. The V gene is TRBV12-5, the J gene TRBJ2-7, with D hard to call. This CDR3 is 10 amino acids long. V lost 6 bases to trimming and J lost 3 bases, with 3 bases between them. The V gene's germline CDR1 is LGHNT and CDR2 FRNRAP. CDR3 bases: TGTGCTAGTGGCCTCTACGAGCAGTACTTC. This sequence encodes CASGLYEQYF.

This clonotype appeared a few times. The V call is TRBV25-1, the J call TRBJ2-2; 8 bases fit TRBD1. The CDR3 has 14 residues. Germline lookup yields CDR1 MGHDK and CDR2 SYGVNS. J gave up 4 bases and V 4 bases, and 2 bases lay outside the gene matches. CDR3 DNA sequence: TGTGCCAGCAGTGTCACAGGGGGCACCGGGGAGCTGTTTTTT. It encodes CASSVTGGTGELFF.

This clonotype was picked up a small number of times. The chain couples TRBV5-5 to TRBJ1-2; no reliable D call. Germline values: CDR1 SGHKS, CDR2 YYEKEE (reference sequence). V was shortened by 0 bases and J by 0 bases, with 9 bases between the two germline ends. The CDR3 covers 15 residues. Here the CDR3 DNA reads TGTGCCAGCAGCTTGGGGCCGACCACTAACTATGGCTACACCTTC. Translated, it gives CASSLGPTTNYGYTF.

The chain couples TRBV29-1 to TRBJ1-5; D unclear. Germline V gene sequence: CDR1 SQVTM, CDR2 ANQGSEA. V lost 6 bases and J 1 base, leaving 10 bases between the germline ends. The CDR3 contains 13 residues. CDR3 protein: CSVTQGSNQPQHF. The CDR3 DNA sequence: TGCAGCGTCACCCAAGGGAGCAATCAGCCCCAGCATTTT.

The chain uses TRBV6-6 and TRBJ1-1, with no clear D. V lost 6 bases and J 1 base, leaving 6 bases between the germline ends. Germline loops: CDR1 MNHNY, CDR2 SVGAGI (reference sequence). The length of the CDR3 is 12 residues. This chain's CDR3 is CASRRTNTEAFF. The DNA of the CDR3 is TGTGCCAGCAGACGGACGAACACTGAAGCTTTCTTT.